What follows are 9 T cell receptor beta chains derived from one specimen sequenced in a study of T cells expressing NK-cell markers. TCRdb re-called the 5' RACE reads, yielding one record per CDR3 amino acid sequence without DNA. Its table records some 600,000 distinct CDR3 sequences. Sequencing input: blood T cells: a sorted CD56 or NKG2C T cell subset, CD4+ or CD8+ T cells, or bulk PBMC T cells (not recorded which). All receptors derive from a man younger than 35 in good health.

This chain joins TRBV29-1 and TRBJ2-5; the TRBD1 assignment by TCRdb is unverifiable without DNA. The CDR3 covers 12 residues. Germline V gene lookup returns CDR1 SQVTM and CDR2 ANQGSEA. The CDR3 loop is CSVPGPGETQYF.

The chain couples TRBV20-1 to TRBJ2-5; TCRdb's D gene call, TRBD1, goes unchecked for lack of DNA. The CDR3 extends over 15 amino acids. The V gene's germline CDR1 is DFQATT and CDR2 SNEGSKA (reference sequence). This CDR3 reads CSARDWGTGEETQYF.

This chain uses TRBV5-5 with TRBJ1-1. Germline lookup yields CDR1 SGHKS and CDR2 YYEKEE (reference sequence). The CDR3 runs 14 residues. CDR3 protein: CASSFLSANTEAFF. The whole variable domain, remainder taken from reference TRBV5-5 and TRBJ1-1, is DAGVTQSPTHLIKTRGQQVTLRCSPISGHKSVSWYQQVLGQGPQFIFQYYEKEERGRGNFPDRFSARQFPNYSSELNVNALLLGDSALYLCASSFLSANTEAFFGQGTRLTVV.

V gene TRBV29-1 combines with J gene TRBJ2-5; TCRdb reports TRBD1, a call that lacks DNA to check it against. This CDR3 comprises 12 residues. Germline V CDR1 and CDR2: SQVTM, ANQGSEA. CDR3: CSVEGGGRTQYF.

This chain links TRBV7-2 with TRBJ1-2; TCRdb proposes TRBD1, but this gene call is untestable without DNA. Germline V gene lookup returns CDR1 SGHTA and CDR2 FQGNSA. There are 15 residues in the CDR3. CDR3: CASSLAHRGSEGYTF.

CDR3 amino acids: CAISAGMDEQFF. The chain uses TRBV10-3 and TRBJ2-1. Germline-derived CDR1 and CDR2 are ENHRY and SYGVKD. CDR3 size: 12 residues.

This chain connects TRBV7-8 to TRBJ2-1. Germline CDR1 is SGHVS and CDR2 is FQNEAQ. The CDR3 contains 15 residues. CDR3 loop: CASSPLTRTYNEQFF. Filled out from reference TRBV7-8 and TRBJ2-1, the complete variable domain reads GAGVSQSPRYKVAKRGQDVALRCDPISGHVSLFWYQQALGQGPEFLTYFQNEAQLDKSGLPSDRFFAERPEGSVSTLKIQRTQQEDSAVYLCASSPLTRTYNEQFFGPGTRLTVL.

V is TRBV12-3 or TRBV12-4 and J is TRBJ2-7; the TCRdb D gene call, TRBD1, has no DNA to confirm it. There are 14 residues in the CDR3. The CDR3 reads CASTRTGARDEQYF.

This chain joins TRBV5-1 and TRBJ2-2. This CDR3 spans 15 amino acids. Germline V gene sequence: CDR1 SGHRS, CDR2 YFSETQ. The CDR3 protein is CASSLAVGSTGELFF.